These 24 T cell receptor beta chains were sequenced from one sample in a study of blood T cell repertoires in COVID-19. Data came from immunoSEQ multiplex PCR; TCRdb stores just in-frame clones and leaves some out. The data hold approximately 140,000 clones, with 86% observed a single time. Sequencing was carried out using peripheral blood. The receptors derive from a woman aged 60 to 75 with acute or convalescent COVID-19.

The chain joins TRBV5-1 to TRBJ1-3; no clear D. CDR3 length: 18 residues. The germline V gene encodes CDR1 SGHRS and CDR2 YFSETQ. The ends were cut back, 1 base at V and 3 bases at J, with 20 bases in the middle. This chain's CDR3 is CASSLRPIPPAGGNTIYF. DNA of the CDR3: TGCGCCAGCAGCTTGCGACCCATCCCCCCTGCGGGTGGAAACACCATATATTTT.

This chain links TRBV6-2 or TRBV6-3 with TRBJ2-1; TRBD1 matches 9 bases. The J segment lost 4 bases and the V segment lost 5 bases, leaving 6 bases of the junction unmatched. The CDR3 loop spans 15 amino acids. Germline V gene sequence: CDR1 MNHEY, CDR2 SVGEGT. The CDR3 is CASSRTGGSYNEQFF. Written as DNA, the CDR3 is TGTGCCAGCAGTAGAACAGGGGGCTCTTACAATGAGCAGTTCTTC.

V and J are TRBV6-5 and TRBJ2-7; possibly TRBD1 for D (5 bases). V lost 6 bases, J lost 1 base, and 10 bases lay in between. CDR1 and CDR2 (germline): MNHEY, SVGAGI. CDR3 size: 13 residues. CDR3 nucleotide sequence: TGTGCCAGCAGCAAGGGGCCTTCCTACGAGCAGTACTTC. Protein product: CASSKGPSYEQYF.

This clone was detected only once. The genes are TRBV11-3 and TRBJ2-3, with 14 positions matching TRBD2. This CDR3 comprises 16 residues. The V gene's germline CDR1 is SGHNT and CDR2 YENEEA. V was pared by 3 bases and J by 2 bases, with 1 base of the junction left unmatched. In DNA, the CDR3 is TGTGCCAGCAGCTTGGGACTAGCGGGGGCCACAGATACGCAGTATTTT. Translated, it gives CASSLGLAGATDTQYF.

The chain recombines TRBV24-1 with TRBJ1-2; D is uncertain. V gave up 9 bases and J gave up 4 bases, with 11 bases separating them. Germline V gene data show CDR1 as KGHDR and CDR2 as SFDVKD. CDR3 length: 12 residues. CDR3 residues: CATSRGAYGYTF. DNA for the CDR3: TGTGCCACCTCCCGGGGAGCCTATGGCTACACCTTC.

The J gene is TRBJ2-3, the V gene TRBV3-1 (or the pseudogene TRBV3-2); 7 bases are shared with TRBD1. The V gene end was trimmed by 1 base and the J gene end by 3 bases; junction bases not matched to a gene: 10. Germline V gene data show CDR1 as LGHDT and CDR2 as YNNKEL (reference sequence). CDR3 length: 17 amino acids. As DNA, the CDR3 is TGTGCCAGCAGCCAAGGTCCGACAGGGTCCGGGACAGATACGCAGTATTTT. As protein: CASSQGPTGSGTDTQYF.

The CDR3 here is CAWSAGQGLFTEAFF. CDR3 nucleotides: TGTGCCTGGAGTGCCGGACAGGGGTTGTTCACTGAAGCTTTCTTT. The genes are TRBV30 and TRBJ1-1; 9 bases line up with TRBD1. With 1 base clipped from V and 4 bases from J, the junction kept 7 bases outside the gene matches. The germline CDR1 and CDR2 sequences are GTSNPN and SVGIG (reference sequence). The CDR3 contains 15 residues.

This clone has more than one count but fewer than ten. The rearrangement links TRBV3-1 (or the pseudogene TRBV3-2) to TRBJ2-7; D perhaps matches TRBD1 (5 bases). Germline loops: CDR1 LGHDT, CDR2 YNNKEL (reference sequence). The ends were cut back, 7 bases at V and 5 bases at J, with 12 bases in the middle. The CDR3 runs to 12 residues. The CDR3 DNA follows: TGTGCCAGCAATGGGGCAGGGAACGAGCAGTACTTC. The encoded protein is CASNGAGNEQYF.

The chain has TRBV4-2 and TRBJ2-1, with 12 bases aligning to TRBD2. V shed 4 bases and J 12 bases; nucleotides not matched to a gene: 19. CDR1 LGHNA and CDR2 YNFKEQ come from the germline V gene. The CDR3 is 18 amino acids. In DNA, the CDR3 is TGTGCCAGCAGCCCCCCCGAGACTAGCGGGGGACCCGGGTTCAGGCAGTTCTTC. It specifies CASSPPETSGGPGFRQFF.

The rearrangement joins TRBV2 to TRBJ1-2; no clear D. Germline loops: CDR1 SNHLY, CDR2 FYNNEI. V gave up 7 bases and J gave up 2 bases, with 14 bases separating them. The CDR3 is 14 amino acids. For the CDR3, the DNA is TGTGCCAGCACCCCTTCGGCGGTCAACTATGGCTACACCTTC. The encoded protein is CASTPSAVNYGYTF.

The rearrangement joins TRBV15 to TRBJ1-4, with 10 bases fitting TRBD1. The CDR3 has 14 residues. The junction had 3 bases not matched to a gene; V was cut back by 5 bases and J by 6 bases. Per germline, CDR1 LNHNV and CDR2 YYDKDF (reference sequence). CDR3 coding DNA: TGTGCCACCAGCCTAGGGACAGGGGATGAAAAACTGTTTTTT. It is translated as CATSLGTGDEKLFF.

The CDR3 nucleotides read TGTGCCAGCAGGCCCACGGGCTATGGCTACACCTTC. The encoded protein is CASRPTGYGYTF. The chain has TRBV28 and TRBJ1-2; D is ambiguous. The CDR3 has 12 residues. Germline V gene sequence: CDR1 MDHEN, CDR2 SYDVKM. Between the trimmed V and J ends, which lost 6 bases and 4 bases, there was a span of 9 bases.

This clone has a handful of counts. The chain couples TRBV2 to TRBJ1-6; 7 nucleotides line up with TRBD1. The CDR3 has 14 residues. Unmatched junction bases numbered 7, after V lost 7 bases and J lost 7 bases. CDR1 is SNHLY and CDR2 is FYNNEI in the germline V gene. The CDR3 region is CASKAYRGNSPLHF. In DNA, the CDR3 is TGTGCCAGCAAGGCCTACAGGGGCAATTCACCCCTCCACTTT. The variable domain in full, completed from reference TRBV2 and TRBJ1-6, reads EPEVTQTPSHQVTQMGQEVILRCVPISNHLYFYWYRQILGQKVEFLVSFYNNEISEKSEIFDDQFSVERPDGSNFTLKIRSTKLEDSAMYFCASKAYRGNSPLHFGNGTRLTVT.

The rearrangement joins TRBV18 to TRBJ1-1; D is ambiguous. Between the trimmed V and J ends, which lost 4 bases and 0 bases, there was a span of 12 bases. Germline V gene lookup returns CDR1 KGHSH and CDR2 LQKENI. The CDR3 runs to 15 residues. The CDR3 coding sequence is TGTGCCAGCTCACTCCTACAGACGATGAACACTGAAGCTTTCTTT. It is translated as CASSLLQTMNTEAFF.

The V call is TRBV4-2, the J call TRBJ1-5; possible D gene TRBD1, 5 bases. Trimming stripped 0 bases from V and 1 base from J, with 10 bases between. This CDR3 has 16 residues. Germline V gene lookup returns CDR1 LGHNA and CDR2 YNFKEQ. This CDR3 reads CASSQDPGQSNQPQHF. The CDR3, as DNA: TGTGCCAGCAGCCAAGATCCAGGGCAAAGCAATCAGCCCCAGCATTTT.

This clone was detected once. The chain uses TRBV19 and TRBJ2-7; D possibly corresponds to TRBD1 (5 bases). V was trimmed by 9 bases and J by 3 bases, leaving 12 bases between them. The CDR3 is 12 amino acids. The germline CDR1 and CDR2 sequences are LNHDA and SQIVND (reference sequence). This CDR3 is CASGAGIYEQYF. CDR3 nucleotides: TGTGCCAGCGGCGCAGGGATCTACGAGCAGTACTTC.

The CDR3 loop reads CAWSVPAGIEAFF. CDR3 DNA sequence: TGTGCCTGGAGTGTACCGGCAGGAATTGAAGCTTTCTTT. V is TRBV30 and J is TRBJ1-1; D is ambiguous. Germline CDR1 is GTSNPN and CDR2 is SVGIG (reference sequence). The CDR3 has 13 amino acids. The V gene lost 0 bases and the J gene lost 7 bases, with 12 bases spanning the gap.

The CDR3 bases are TGTGCCAGCAATAAGGGGGTGGAGACCCAGTACTTC. It codes for CASNKGVETQYF. The chain links TRBV12-3 or TRBV12-4 to TRBJ2-5; maybe TRBD1 (6 bases). The V end lost 7 bases, the J end lost 5 bases, and 11 bases lay between the germline ends. The CDR3 is 12 residues long.

The rearrangement uses TRBV5-6 and TRBJ1-4; D call uncertain. The V gene's germline CDR1 is SGHDT and CDR2 YYEEEE. Trimming took off 1 base at V and 4 bases at J, with 5 bases between the two ends. This CDR3 region has 13 residues. CDR3 in amino acids: CASSLPSNEKLFF. The CDR3 coding sequence is TGTGCCAGCAGCTTGCCTAGTAATGAAAAACTGTTTTTT.

The V gene is TRBV11-3, the J gene TRBJ1-1, with TRBD1 as a possible D gene (5 bases). The CDR3 extends over 15 amino acids. Trimming left V 3 bases short and J 4 bases short, with 15 bases between. The V gene's germline CDR1 is SGHNT and CDR2 YENEEA. For the CDR3, the DNA is TGTGCCAGCAGCTTTAGGGCTCAGGGAGGCACTGAAGCTTTCTTT. Its protein is CASSFRAQGGTEAFF. Full variable domain (outside the CDR3, taken from reference TRBV11-3 and TRBJ1-1): EAGVVQSPRYKIIEKKQPVAFWCNPISGHNTLYWYLQNLGQGPELLIRYENEEAVDDSQLPKDRFSAERLKGVDSTLKIQPAELGDSAVYLCASSFRAQGGTEAFFGQGTRLTVV.

J is TRBJ1-3 and V is TRBV24-1; D might be TRBD1 (5 bases). The ends were cut back, 6 bases at V and 0 bases at J, with 11 bases in the middle. This CDR3 comprises 15 residues. CDR1 is KGHDR and CDR2 is SFDVKD in the germline V gene. In DNA, the CDR3 is TGTGCCACCAGTCTAAACAGGTTCTCTGGAAACACCATATATTTT. It yields the protein CATSLNRFSGNTIYF.

The chain couples TRBV27 to TRBJ1-4; TRBD1 matches at 9 bases. The CDR3 extends over 15 amino acids. CDR1 is MNHEY and CDR2 is SMNVEV in the germline V gene (reference sequence). The ends lost 2 bases at V and 7 bases at J; junction bases unmatched: 5. In DNA form, the CDR3 reads TGTGCCAGCAGTTTAAACACGGGACAGGGTGAAAAACTGTTTTTT. Amino acid sequence: CASSLNTGQGEKLFF.

The chain couples TRBV9 to TRBJ1-2; 8 bases align to TRBD1. From germline, CDR1 is SGDLS and CDR2 YYNGEE. V was pared by 0 bases and J by 7 bases, with 11 bases of the junction left unmatched. The CDR3 length is 16 residues. CDR3 coding DNA: TGTGCCAGCAGCGTAGACCTCGATCCAGGGGGCCGTGGCTACACCTTC. Its protein is CASSVDLDPGGRGYTF.

The V gene is TRBV7-2, the J gene TRBJ2-5; the match to TRBD2 covers 11 bases. The CDR3 runs 16 residues. Germline trimming cut 5 bases from V and 5 bases from J; bases unmatched to any gene: 10. Germline V gene data show CDR1 as SGHTA and CDR2 as FQGNSA. The DNA for the CDR3 is TGTGCCAGCAGCGTGGCCCGTAGCGGGGGGGTCGAGACCCAGTACTTC. Protein sequence: CASSVARSGGVETQYF.